Shown below are 3 T cell receptor beta chains from a single sample sequenced in a study of T-cell memory formation after mild COVID-19. TCRdb analysed the 5' RACE reads with MiXCR anew, one entry per CDR3 protein. The sample holds some 210,000 distinct CDR3 sequences, more than 25% seen once. Sequencing was done on a sample of PBMCs or a T cell subset sorted from them (not recorded which). The receptors stem from an adult woman who had mild COVID-19 (a few samples of this study predate the infection). Cell type and time point are not known.

Only a few counts were recorded for this clonotype. V gene TRBV20-1 combines with J gene TRBJ2-4; 8 bases are a match to TRBD2. The J segment lost 6 bases and the V segment lost 2 bases, leaving 6 bases of the junction unmatched. This CDR3 is built from 14 residues. From germline, CDR1 is DFQATT and CDR2 SNEGSKA (reference sequence). As DNA, the CDR3 is TGCAGTGCTAGATTTGCGGGGGGTATAAACATTCAGTACTTC. It translates to CSARFAGGINIQYF.

Only a few counts were recorded for this clonotype. The chain links TRBV19 to TRBJ1-2, with 9 bases that match TRBD1. The CDR3 consists of 13 residues. With 4 bases clipped from V and 6 bases from J, the junction kept 3 bases outside the gene matches. Germline V gives CDR1 LNHDA, CDR2 SQIVND (reference sequence). The CDR3 here is CASSNRGQNGYTF. CDR3 nucleotides: TGTGCCAGTAGTAACAGGGGGCAAAATGGCTACACCTTC.

The chain has TRBV7-9 and TRBJ2-1; the D call may be TRBD1 or TRBD2 (5 bases each). The CDR3 length is 17 residues. Per the germline V gene, CDR1 is SEHNR and CDR2 is FQNEAQ (reference sequence). V shed 3 bases and J shed 4 bases, with 19 bases lying between them. CDR3 sequence (DNA): TGTGCCAGCAGCTTCCCCGCGAACCGGGACCCTTACAATGAGCAGTTCTTC. The encoded protein is CASSFPANRDPYNEQFF.